This T cell receptor beta chain was obtained from a study of blood T cell repertoires in COVID-19. At the level of the study: Researchers got acute and convalescent COVID-19 samples from the United States, Italy and Spain. T cells, B-cell-depleted T cells, or PBMCs supplied cDNA or gDNA.

Authors' processing steps: Estimation of nucleated cell counts relied on the amplification of reference gene primers. Sequenced by immunoSEQ multiplex PCR; TCRdb stores in-frame clones only, minus some. V and J calls and clone size are those listed in that table; D and trimming were worked out from the DNA. The sample consists of approximately 200,000 clones, 80% to 85% of them appearing once. Trimming took 5 bases from V and 0 from J; bases not matched to a gene: 4. CDR1 SEHNR and CDR2 FQNEAQ come from the germline V gene (reference sequence). The CDR3 has 14 residues. Concerning this clone itself: Other nucleotide sequences in the sample specify the same CDR3.

The chain is built from TRBV7-9 and TRBJ2-7, with 7 bases aligning to TRBD1. The sample consisted of peripheral blood. The sequence was collected from a human donor in a cohort sampled during active COVID-19. The CDR3 loop reads CASSPTGTSYEQYF. DNA of the CDR3: TGTGCCAGCAGCCCGACAGGGACCTCCTACGAGCAGTACTTC.